This paragraph reports one T cell receptor (beta chain). Germline V gene sequence: CDR1 PRHDT, CDR2 FYEKMQ (reference sequence). The CDR3 is 19 residues long. Trimming removed 2 bases at V and 5 bases at J, with 28 bases between. For TCRbeta, the library was prepared with unique molecular identifiers. Each CDR3 protein gets one entry after TCRdb re-called the PCR reads with MiXCR. The repertoire includes about 300,000 distinct CDR3 sequences, about 9.4% of them detected once, and roughly 7.1% sits in the top ten. This sample was included in a study of T-cell reconstitution after alpha-beta-depleted transplantation in children.

This receptor was taken from a boy in the first two years of life with acute myeloid leukemia, due to receive a stem cell transplant. Source: PBMCs, taken before TCRalphabeta/CD19-depleted stem cell transplant. V is TRBV13 and J is TRBJ2-7; D is tentatively TRBD1 or TRBD2 (6 bases each). For the CDR3, the DNA is TGTGCCAGCAGCTTAAGGGGGGACGGTTGGGGGCTGGAAGAGCACGAGCAGTACTTC. As protein: CASSLRGDGWGLEEHEQYF.